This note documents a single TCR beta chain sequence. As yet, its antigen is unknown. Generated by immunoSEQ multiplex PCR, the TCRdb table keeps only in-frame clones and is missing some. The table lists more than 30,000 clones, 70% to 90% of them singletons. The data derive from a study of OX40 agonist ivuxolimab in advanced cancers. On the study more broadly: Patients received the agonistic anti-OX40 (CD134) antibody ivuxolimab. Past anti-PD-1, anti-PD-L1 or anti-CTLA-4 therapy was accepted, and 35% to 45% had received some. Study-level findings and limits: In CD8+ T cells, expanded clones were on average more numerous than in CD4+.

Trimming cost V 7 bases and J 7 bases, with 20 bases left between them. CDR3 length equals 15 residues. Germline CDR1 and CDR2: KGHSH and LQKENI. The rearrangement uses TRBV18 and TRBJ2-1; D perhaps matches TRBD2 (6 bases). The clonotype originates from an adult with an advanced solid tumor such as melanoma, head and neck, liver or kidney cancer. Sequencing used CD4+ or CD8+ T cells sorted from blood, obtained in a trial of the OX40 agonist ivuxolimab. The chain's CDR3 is CASCLSGAGQNEQFF. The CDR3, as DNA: TGTGCCAGCTGCCTATCGGGAGCGGGTCAGAATGAGCAGTTCTTC.